The 10 T cell receptor beta chains below come from one sample, sequenced in a study of beta chain features in type 1 diabetes (dated by TCRdb to between 2017 and 2018). Their antigen targets remain unknown. Libraries were built with the immunoSEQ multiplex PCR assay. The entire isolated RNA was reverse transcribed using the High Capacity cDNA Reverse Transcription Kit, and thus expressed TCRB transcripts were sequenced. The source is immuneACCESS, and TCRdb retained only in-frame sequences with V and J called. Part of the clones is not carried over; for the studies checked, unresolved V genes explain less than half of this, and the remainder is unexplained. This sample lists some 640,000 clones; more than 13% were detected once. Approximately 0.039% of the sample belongs to the ten largest clones. General study outcomes and caveats: A moderate but significant shortening of TCRB CDR3 length was observed in type 1 diabetes patients in all four CD4+ subsets.

The sequenced sample was naive CD4+ T cells from blood. Read against the paper, the sample's cell subset or site label means: true naive CD4+ T cells. These receptors were collected from a man in his late teens or twenties with type 1 diabetes.

The chain combines TRBV4-2 with TRBJ2-5; D gene unclear. The germline V gene encodes CDR1 LGHNA and CDR2 YNFKEQ. V lost 0 bases, J lost 4 bases, and 9 bases lay in between. This CDR3 is built from 14 residues. CDR3 sequence (DNA): TGTGCCAGCAGCCAAGAGGGCGGACGAGAGACCCAGTACTTC. This translates into CASSQEGGRETQYF.

Details on this clone: Other DNA sequences in this sample translate to the same CDR3. V is TRBV29-1 and J is TRBJ2-1; 11 nucleotides agree with TRBD2. The J segment lost 3 bases and the V segment lost 6 bases, leaving 10 bases of the junction unmatched. Germline V gene lookup returns CDR1 SQVTM and CDR2 ANQGSEA. The CDR3 sequence is 16 residues long. CDR3 sequence (DNA): TGCAGCGTGCTAGCGGGAGGTCCAATCCGCTACAATGAGCAGTTCTTC. It yields the protein CSVLAGGPIRYNEQFF.

Written as DNA, the CDR3 is TGTGCCAGCAGCGTAGATCCCGGACACGAAGGCACTGAAGCTTTCTTT. This encodes CASSVDPGHEGTEAFF. The rearrangement uses TRBV9 and TRBJ1-1, with a weak D call TRBD1 (5 bases). The germline V and J ends were trimmed by 0 bases and 4 bases, with 16 bases remaining between them. This CDR3 has 16 amino acids. Germline assignment: CDR1 SGDLS and CDR2 YYNGEE.

The chain uses TRBV5-1 and TRBJ2-3; D ambiguous. CDR1 SGHRS and CDR2 YFSETQ come from the germline V gene. This CDR3 contains 13 residues. Trimming pared 2 bases from V and 5 bases from J, leaving 9 bases between. CDR3 DNA sequence: TGCGCCAGCAGCTTTTATCTCGAAGATACGCAGTATTTT. This encodes CASSFYLEDTQYF. Based on the CDR3 plus reference TRBV5-1 and TRBJ2-3, the full variable domain is KAGVTQTPRYLIKTRGQQVTLSCSPISGHRSVSWYQQTPGQGLQFLFEYFSETQRNKGNFPGRFSGRQFSNSRSEMNVSTLELGDSALYLCASSFYLEDTQYFGPGTRLTVL.

This clone was detected a few times. The V call is TRBV2, the J call TRBJ2-5; 10 bases align to TRBD1. CDR3 size: 14 residues. The V and J ends lost 6 bases and 4 bases, in that order; junction bases with no gene match: 5. CDR1 and CDR2 from the germline V gene are SNHLY and FYNNEI. CDR3 region: CASRLTGGAETQYF. For the CDR3, the DNA is TGTGCCAGCAGGCTGACAGGGGGCGCAGAGACCCAGTACTTC.

The CDR3 sequence is CASSFGGGNYNEQFF. CDR3 bases: TGTGCCAGCAGCTTCGGCGGGGGGAACTACAATGAGCAGTTCTTC. V usage is TRBV5-4 and J usage is TRBJ2-1; 8 positions agree with TRBD2. The CDR3 consists of 15 residues. The germline gives CDR1 SGHNT, CDR2 YYREEE (reference sequence). V lost 2 bases to trimming and J lost 3 bases; unmatched junction nucleotides: 4.

CDR3 amino acids: CARGFSGANVLTF. CDR3 in DNA: TGTGCCAGAGGATTCTCTGGGGCCAACGTCCTGACTTTC. The chain joins TRBV6-4 to TRBJ2-6; D unclear. The CDR3 loop spans 13 amino acids. From germline, CDR1 is MRHNA and CDR2 SNTAGT. V was clipped by 9 bases and J by 0 bases, with 6 bases between them.

The CDR3 sequence is CAISGQYEQYF. In DNA form, the CDR3 reads TGTGCCATCAGTGGACAGTACGAGCAGTACTTC. The chain is built from TRBV10-3 and TRBJ2-7; maybe TRBD1 (5 bases). The V gene's germline CDR1 is ENHRY and CDR2 SYGVKD. This CDR3 has 11 residues. Deletions cut 4 bases from V and 4 bases from J, with 5 bases between.

The chain joins TRBV7-9 to TRBJ1-1; no firm D call. The CDR3 covers 14 residues. CDR1 is SEHNR, CDR2 FQNEAQ, per germline (reference sequence). The V end was cut by 4 bases, the J end by 10 bases, with 19 bases between. The CDR3 DNA sequence: TGTGCCAGCAGCTCCATTCGCGGTTGGTCTGGAGCTTTCTTT. This translates into CASSSIRGWSGAFF. The variable domain in full, completed from reference TRBV7-9 and TRBJ1-1, reads DTGVSQNPRHKITKRGQNVTFRCDPISEHNRLYWYRQTLGQGPEFLTYFQNEAQLEKSRLLSDRFSAERPKGSFSTLEIQRTEQGDSAMYLCASSSIRGWSGAFFGQGTRLTVV.

This sequence joins TRBV30 and TRBJ1-1; D is unclear. Germline CDR1 reads GTSNPN; CDR2 reads SVGIG (reference sequence). This CDR3 has 15 amino acids. Trimming left V 0 bases short and J 4 bases short, with 15 bases between. The CDR3 DNA is TGTGCCTGGAGTGTACTAGGAGAGGGAGGCACTGAAGCTTTCTTT. This gives the protein CAWSVLGEGGTEAFF.